Presented here are 21 T cell receptor beta chains from one specimen sequenced in a study of blood T cells in healthy people across ages. The second PCR ran 7 to 11 cycles with a sample-barcoded 5' primer and J-beta primers. MiXCR was run by TCRdb on the 5' RACE reads, yielding one entry per CDR3 protein. The sample lists 1.5 million to 2 million distinct CDR3 sequences, 30% to 40% seen once, with roughly 23% in the top ten. The sequencing input was blood. All receptors come from a human donor in good health.

J is TRBJ2-1 and V is TRBV4-1; D not resolved. The CDR3 runs to 14 residues. Looked up from germline, CDR1 is MGHRA and CDR2 is YSYEKL. With 4 bases removed from V and 5 bases from J, the gap between germline ends came to 12 bases. CDR3 region: CASSPRGSNNEQFF. The DNA for the CDR3 is TGCGCCAGCAGCCCCCGCGGTAGTAACAATGAGCAGTTCTTC.

V is TRBV12-3 or TRBV12-4 and J is TRBJ2-3, with 8 positions matching TRBD1. V lost 7 bases and J lost 3; bases outside the gene matches: 9. There are 15 residues in the CDR3. The CDR3 DNA follows: TGTGCCAGCACTATTCGACAGGGGTGGACAGATACGCAGTATTTT. As protein: CASTIRQGWTDTQYF.

For this clonotype: Its ends do not fully match the called genes, so a read error is possible. J is TRBJ1-1 and V is TRBV6-2 or TRBV6-3; unclear D gene. The CDR3 extends over 12 amino acids. Looked up from germline, CDR1 is MNHEY and CDR2 is SVGEGT. The CDR3 bases are TGTACCAGCAGGTTGGGGAACACTGAAGCTTTCTTT. This translates into CTSRLGNTEAFF.

This clonotype was seen a single time. The chain combines TRBV6-5 with TRBJ1-6; D remains unclear. V lost 10 bases, J lost 5 bases, and 12 bases lay in between. Germline values: CDR1 MNHEY, CDR2 SVGAGI. This CDR3 comprises 13 residues. CDR3 amino acids: CATSLYNNSPLHF. The DNA for the CDR3 is TGTGCCACCTCACTGTACAATAATTCACCCCTCCACTTT.

This chain uses TRBV2 with TRBJ2-2; D tentatively fits TRBD1 or TRBD2 (6 bases each). With 7 bases removed from V and 7 bases from J, the gap between germline ends came to 13 bases. CDR1 is SNHLY, CDR2 FYNNEI, per germline. CDR3 length: 13 amino acids. CDR3 in amino acids: CASTGGLNGELFF. For the CDR3, the DNA is TGTGCCAGCACCGGGGGCCTGAACGGGGAGCTGTTTTTT.

In its sample, this clonotype was seen a few times. The rearrangement links TRBV11-1 to TRBJ2-3; tentatively, D is TRBD1 (5 bases). The ends were cut back, 5 bases at V and 5 bases at J, with 17 bases in the middle. From germline, CDR1 is SGHAT and CDR2 FQDESV (reference sequence). This CDR3 has 15 amino acids. CDR3 sequence reads: CASSPQLGRVDTQYF. CDR3 DNA: TGTGCCAGCAGCCCCCAGTTGGGCAGGGTAGATACGCAGTATTTT. The full variable domain, completed using reference TRBV11-1 and TRBJ2-3, is EAEVAQSPRYKITEKSQAVAFWCDPISGHATLYWYRQILGQGPELLVQFQDESVVDDSQLPKDRFSAERLKGVDSTLKIQPAELGDSAMYLCASSPQLGRVDTQYFGPGTRLTVL.

The chain combines TRBV14 with TRBJ2-7; possibly TRBD1 for D (6 bases). Germline loops: CDR1 SGHDN, CDR2 FVKESK. CDR3 length: 15 residues. V was clipped by 5 bases and J by 0 bases, with 14 bases between them. The CDR3 reads CASSSPGHSSYEQYF. CDR3 DNA: TGTGCCAGCAGCTCGCCGGGACACAGCTCCTACGAGCAGTACTTC. Combining the CDR3 with reference TRBV14 and TRBJ2-7 gives the whole variable domain EAGVTQFPSHSVIEKGQTVTLRCDPISGHDNLYWYRRVMGKEIKFLLHFVKESKQDESGMPNNRFLAERTGGTYSTLKVQPAELEDSGVYFCASSSPGHSSYEQYFGPGTRLTVT.

The table lists this clonotype with a few counts. The rearrangement joins TRBV4-3 to TRBJ1-2; 7 positions agree with TRBD1. The CDR3 consists of 15 residues. V trimming: 0 bases; J trimming: 3 bases; junction bases outside the gene matches: 4. CDR1 and CDR2 (germline): LGHNA, YSLEER. The CDR3 spells CASSQDQGGYYGYTF. The CDR3 region has the DNA TGCGCCAGCAGCCAAGATCAAGGGGGCTACTATGGCTACACCTTC.

V and J are TRBV5-1 and TRBJ1-2, with 7 bases matching TRBD1. CDR1 is SGHRS and CDR2 is YFSETQ in the germline V gene. With 5 bases clipped from V and 4 bases from J, the junction kept 11 bases outside the gene matches. The CDR3 runs 15 residues. CDR3 DNA sequence: TGCGCCAGCAGGTCCACAGGGGAGGGAAGCTATGGCTACACCTTC. Encoded protein: CASRSTGEGSYGYTF.

The chain combines TRBV5-1 with TRBJ2-5, with no clear D. The length of the CDR3 is 15 residues. V lost 0 bases to trimming and J lost 4 bases, with 13 bases between them. The germline CDR1 and CDR2 sequences are SGHRS and YFSETQ. The DNA of the CDR3 is TGCGCCAGCAGCTTGGATGTTCGAAAGGTAGAGACCCAGTACTTC. Its translation is CASSLDVRKVETQYF.

V is TRBV20-1 and J is TRBJ2-7, with 12 bases lining up with TRBD2. From germline, CDR1 is DFQATT and CDR2 SNEGSKA (reference sequence). The V and J ends lost 6 bases and 3 bases, in that order; junction bases with no gene match: 9. The CDR3 runs 15 residues. The CDR3 coding sequence is TGCAGTGCGCCCGATCTAGCGGGGGGGAACTACGAGCAGTACTTC. Translating gives CSAPDLAGGNYEQYF.

In the case of this clonotype: Compared with germline, one end of the junction differs, possibly owing to a read error. CDR3 loop: CVSSPTLQGFPEAFF. CDR3 in DNA: TGTGTCAGCAGCCCGACTTTACAGGGGTTCCCTGAAGCTTTCTTT. The gene calls are TRBV14 and TRBJ1-1, with TRBD1 identical over 7 bases. The CDR3 spans 15 residues. Per germline, CDR1 SGHDN and CDR2 FVKESK. Supplemented by reference TRBV14 and TRBJ1-1, the full variable domain reads EAGVTQFPSHSVIEKGQTVTLRCDPISGHDNLYWYRRVMGKEIKFLLHFVKESKQDESGMPNNRFLAERTGGTYSTLKVQPAELEDSGVYFCVSSPTLQGFPEAFFGQGTRLTVV.

J is TRBJ2-3 and V is TRBV5-1; maybe TRBD2 (6 bases). This CDR3 has 15 amino acids. Germline-derived CDR1 and CDR2 are SGHRS and YFSETQ. The V end was cut by 2 bases, the J end by 1 base, with 11 bases between. The DNA for the CDR3 is TGCGCCAGCAGCTTCACCGGGGGTCGCACAGATACGCAGTATTTT. Its translation is CASSFTGGRTDTQYF.

This chain connects TRBV28 to TRBJ2-1; D remains ambiguous. Trimming removed 9 bases from V and 2 bases from J, with 17 bases in between. The CDR3 has 15 amino acids. The V gene's germline CDR1 is MDHEN and CDR2 SYDVKM. CDR3 sequence: CASAARAPAYNEQFF. In DNA, the CDR3 is TGTGCCAGTGCCGCCCGGGCCCCCGCCTACAATGAGCAGTTCTTC.

CDR3 residues: CASSLGFLIGTQYF. The CDR3 nucleotides are TGTGCCAGCAGCTTAGGGTTTCTAATAGGGACCCAGTACTTC. The V gene is TRBV11-2, the J gene TRBJ2-5; no firm D call. V was cut by 1 base and J by 7 bases, with 13 bases left in between. The CDR3 sequence is 14 residues long. The germline V gene encodes CDR1 SGHAT and CDR2 FQNNGV.

The chain is built from TRBV12-3 or TRBV12-4 and TRBJ2-7; possibly TRBD2 for D (6 bases). The V end lost 5 bases, the J end lost 2 bases, and 16 bases lay between the germline ends. The CDR3 has 15 amino acids. As DNA, the CDR3 is TGTGCCAGCAGTCCATGGGACTCATTTGCCTACGAGCAGTACTTC. Translating gives CASSPWDSFAYEQYF.

This clonotype turned up a few times. At one end the junction does not follow the germline gene, possibly because of a read error. The gene calls are TRBV6-5 and TRBJ2-3; TRBD2 matches 10 bases. CDR1 is MNHEY and CDR2 is SVGAGI in the germline V gene. The CDR3 sequence is 16 residues long. The CDR3 sequence is CASSRGGLADTDAQYF. In DNA, the CDR3 is TGTGCCAGCAGTCGGGGAGGACTAGCGGATACAGATGCGCAGTATTTT.

The V gene is TRBV29-1, the J gene TRBJ1-2; maybe TRBD1 (6 bases). The CDR3 is 15 residues long. V was trimmed by 6 bases and J by 5 bases, leaving 22 bases between them. Germline V lookup: CDR1 SQVTM, CDR2 ANQGSEA. The CDR3 loop is CSVASVSQGEYGYTF. As DNA, the CDR3 is TGCAGCGTCGCTTCCGTCTCACAGGGAGAGTATGGCTACACCTTC.

This clonotype was counted a few times. The chain uses TRBV6-2 or TRBV6-3 and TRBJ2-7; no clear D gene. The V and J ends lost 8 bases and 3 bases respectively, with 11 bases between them. This CDR3 comprises 12 residues. Germline CDR1 and CDR2: MNHEY and SVGEGT. The CDR3 sequence is CASHEPGYEQYF. In DNA, the CDR3 is TGTGCCAGCCATGAGCCAGGCTACGAGCAGTACTTC.

This clonotype was observed a few times. The V call is TRBV12-5, the J call TRBJ2-7, with TRBD1 matching over 9 bases. Germline assignment: CDR1 LGHNT and CDR2 FRNRAP. This CDR3 has 15 amino acids. With 6 bases clipped from V and 0 bases from J, the junction kept 6 bases outside the gene matches. The DNA of the CDR3 is TGTGCTAGTGGCGAGGGACAGGGAAGCTCCTACGAGCAGTACTTC. Protein product: CASGEGQGSSYEQYF. The full variable domain, its missing parts supplied by reference TRBV12-5 and TRBJ2-7, is DARVTQTPRHKVTEMGQEVTMRCQPILGHNTVFWYRQTMMQGLELLAYFRNRAPLDDSGMPKDRFSAEMPDATLATLKIQPSEPRDSAVYFCASGEGQGSSYEQYFGPGTRLTVT.

This clonotype was seen more than once but under ten times. V gene TRBV7-2 combines with J gene TRBJ2-6; 9 bases agree with TRBD1. Per the germline V gene, CDR1 is SGHTA and CDR2 is FQGNSA. V shed 5 bases and J 0 bases; nucleotides not matched to a gene: 11. The CDR3 is made up of 19 amino acids. The CDR3 loop reads CASSQGRGQGLSGANVLTF. CDR3 DNA: TGTGCCAGCAGCCAAGGGAGGGGACAGGGCCTCTCTGGGGCCAACGTCCTGACTTTC. The entire variable domain, with the rest obtained from reference TRBV7-2 and TRBJ2-6, is as follows: GAGVSQSPSNKVTEKGKDVELRCDPISGHTALYWYRQSLGQGLEFLIYFQGNSAPDKSGLPSDRFSAERTGGSVSTLTIQRTQQEDSAVYLCASSQGRGQGLSGANVLTFGAGSRLTVL.